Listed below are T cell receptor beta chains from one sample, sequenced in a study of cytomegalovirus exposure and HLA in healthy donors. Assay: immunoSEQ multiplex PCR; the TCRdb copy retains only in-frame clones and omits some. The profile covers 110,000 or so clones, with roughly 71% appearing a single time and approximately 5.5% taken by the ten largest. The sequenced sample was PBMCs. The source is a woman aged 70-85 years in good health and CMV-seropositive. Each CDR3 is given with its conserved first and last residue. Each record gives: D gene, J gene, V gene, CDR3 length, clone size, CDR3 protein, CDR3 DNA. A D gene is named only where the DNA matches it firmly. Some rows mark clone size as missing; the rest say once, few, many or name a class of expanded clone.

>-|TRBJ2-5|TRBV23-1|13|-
CASNRDIGETQYF
TGCGCCAGCAACCGGGACATCGGGGAGACCCAGTACTTC
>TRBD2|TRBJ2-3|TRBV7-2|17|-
CASSLARSGGITDTQYF
TGTGCCAGCAGCTTAGCGCGGAGCGGGGGAATCACAGATACGCAGTATTTT
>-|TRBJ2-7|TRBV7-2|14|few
CASSRPAGSYEQYF
TGTGCCAGCAGCCGGCCGGCGGGAAGCTACGAGCAGTACTTC
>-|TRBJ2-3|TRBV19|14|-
CASRDGQYTDTQYF
TGTGCCAGTAGGGACGGACAGTACACAGATACGCAGTATTTT
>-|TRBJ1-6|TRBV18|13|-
CASTGTIGSPLHF
TGTGCCAGCACGGGGACTATAGGATCACCCCTCCACTTT
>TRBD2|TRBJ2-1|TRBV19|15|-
CASSIASGAYNEQFF
TGTGCCAGTAGTATCGCTAGCGGGGCCTACAATGAGCAGTTCTTC
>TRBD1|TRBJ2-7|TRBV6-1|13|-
CASTKTGGYEQYF
TGTGCCAGCACTAAGACAGGGGGCTACGAGCAGTACTTC
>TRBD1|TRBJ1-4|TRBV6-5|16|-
CASSYSTGQGGEKLFF
TGTGCCAGCAGTTACTCGACAGGGCAGGGAGGCGAAAAACTGTTTTTT
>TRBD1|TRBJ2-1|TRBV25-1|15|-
CASSESRGQGNEQFF
TGTGCCAGCAGTGAATCAAGGGGACAGGGAAATGAGCAGTTCTTC
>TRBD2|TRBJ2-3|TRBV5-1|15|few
CASRTSGISTDTQYF
TGCGCCAGCAGGACTAGCGGGATTAGCACAGATACGCAGTATTTT
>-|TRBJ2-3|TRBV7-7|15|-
CASSLGGGNTDTQYF
TGTGCCAGCAGCTTAGGTGGGGGGAACACAGATACGCAGTATTTT
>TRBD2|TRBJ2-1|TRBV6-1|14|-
CASSVAGGYNEQFF
TGTGCCAGCAGTGTAGCGGGGGGGTACAATGAGCAGTTCTTC
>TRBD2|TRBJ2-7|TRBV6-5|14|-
CASRAGTSSYEQYF
TGTGCCAGCAGAGCCGGGACTAGTTCCTACGAGCAGTACTTC
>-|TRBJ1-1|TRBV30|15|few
CAWSFPHRVRTEAFF
TGTGCCTGGAGTTTTCCTCACAGGGTTCGGACTGAAGCTTTCTTT
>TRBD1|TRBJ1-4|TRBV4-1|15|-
CASSQEGQGGEKLFF
TGCGCCAGCAGCCAAGAGGGACAGGGGGGTGAAAAACTGTTTTTT
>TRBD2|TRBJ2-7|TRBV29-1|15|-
CSVSQTSGATYEQYF
TGCAGCGTTTCCCAAACTAGCGGGGCAACCTACGAGCAGTACTTC
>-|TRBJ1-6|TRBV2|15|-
CASIHGGTRNSPLHF
TGTGCCAGCATCCATGGCGGCACCAGAAATTCACCCCTCCACTTT
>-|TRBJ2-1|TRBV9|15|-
CASSPPQGGYNEQFF
TGTGCCAGCAGCCCGCCTCAGGGGGGTTACAATGAGCAGTTCTTC
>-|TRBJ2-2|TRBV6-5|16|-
CASSYGDGRNTGELFF
TGTGCCAGCAGTTACGGGGACGGGAGGAACACCGGGGAGCTGTTTTTT